The 19 T cell receptor beta chains below come from one sample, sequenced in a study of CD8 T cells in Susac syndrome. An amount of RNA that ranged from roughly 0.5 to 1 ug was reverse transcribed with random hexamers. In TCRdb, the immunoSEQ multiplex PCR reads were re-called with MiXCR into one record per CDR3 protein. The table has 100,000 to 150,000 distinct CDR3 sequences, around 96% seen once. Specimen: CD8+ T cells from PBMCs. These receptors were collected from a human donor with Susac syndrome.

The gene calls are TRBV19 and TRBJ2-1, with D unclear. The CDR3 extends over 12 amino acids. Germline V gene sequence: CDR1 LNHDA, CDR2 SQIVND (reference sequence). V gave up 11 bases and J gave up 9 bases, with 17 bases separating them. The CDR3 DNA sequence: TGTGCCTCAAGGGCCCCGAGAGGTGAGCAGTTCTTC. As protein: CASRAPRGEQFF.

The gene calls are TRBV12-3 or TRBV12-4 and TRBJ2-1, with TRBD1 as a possible D gene (6 bases). The V end was cut by 1 base, the J end by 0 bases, with 10 bases between. The CDR3 sequence is 16 residues long. CDR3 nucleotide sequence: TGTGCCAGCAGTTTAGACAGGGTCCGCTCCTACAATGAGCAGTTCTTC. This encodes CASSLDRVRSYNEQFF.

For the CDR3, the DNA is TGTGCCAGCAGCCAAGATCCGCCGGGGCGGCTGAATGAGCAGTTCTTC. Amino acids: CASSQDPPGRLNEQFF. The chain is built from TRBV3-1 and TRBJ2-1; D could derive from TRBD1 or TRBD2 (5 bases each). This CDR3 is built from 16 residues. V was shortened by 0 bases and J by 7 bases, with 16 bases between the two germline ends. Per the germline V gene, CDR1 is LGHDT and CDR2 is YNNKEL (reference sequence).

The V gene is TRBV14, the J gene TRBJ2-5, with 10 nucleotides matching TRBD2. Germline V gene lookup returns CDR1 SGHDN and CDR2 FVKESK. The CDR3 length is 16 residues. J was trimmed by 2 bases and V by 4 bases; bases with no gene match: 7. This CDR3 reads CASSRVGLARQETQYF. CDR3 in DNA: TGTGCCAGCAGCCGGGTGGGACTAGCGAGGCAAGAGACCCAGTACTTC.

The table lists this clonotype with a count of one. The chain is built from TRBV4-1 and TRBJ1-1; TRBD1 might be the D (5 bases). The germline CDR1 and CDR2 sequences are MGHRA and YSYEKL. The V end was cut by 2 bases, the J end by 3 bases, with 22 bases between. The CDR3 has 18 residues. The CDR3 region has the DNA TGCGCCAGCAGCCAATGGCACGACAGTGATGAGTGGGACACTGAAGCTTTCTTT. Amino acids: CASSQWHDSDEWDTEAFF.

The chain is built from TRBV7-9 and TRBJ1-1; D call uncertain. Trimming took 7 bases from V and 6 from J, leaving 9 bases between them. The CDR3 length is 11 residues. The V gene's germline CDR1 is SEHNR and CDR2 FQNEAQ (reference sequence). CDR3 in amino acids: CASTQVPEAFF. The CDR3 DNA reads as TGTGCCAGCACTCAGGTACCTGAAGCTTTCTTT.

This clonotype was picked up one time. The chain carries TRBV7-9 and TRBJ2-1; 11 bases are shared with TRBD1. V shed 4 bases and J 1 base; nucleotides not matched to a gene: 3. CDR3 size: 16 residues. Germline V CDR1 and CDR2: SEHNR, FQNEAQ (reference sequence). In DNA, the CDR3 is TGTGCCAGCAGCTCCGGACAGGGGGCGTCCTACAATGAGCAGTTCTTC. This sequence encodes CASSSGQGASYNEQFF.

The chain links TRBV9 to TRBJ2-6; TRBD1 agrees at 10 bases. Germline CDR1 reads SGDLS; CDR2 reads YYNGEE. The CDR3 is made up of 17 amino acids. J gave up 2 bases and V 2 bases, and 4 bases lay outside the gene matches. CDR3 sequence: CASSVSGTGAGANVLTF. The CDR3 coding sequence is TGTGCCAGCAGCGTTTCTGGGACAGGGGCTGGGGCCAACGTCCTGACTTTC.

This clonotype was detected only once. This rearrangement joins TRBV15 to TRBJ1-1, with a weak D call TRBD1 (5 bases). Trimming removed 5 bases from V and 4 bases from J, with 11 bases in between. The CDR3 loop spans 13 amino acids. The germline V gene encodes CDR1 LNHNV and CDR2 YYDKDF (reference sequence). The CDR3 region has the DNA TGTGCCACCAGCGGGCGGGGGGGCACTGAAGCTTTCTTT. This gives the protein CATSGRGGTEAFF.

The rearrangement uses TRBV12-5 and TRBJ1-5; 9 bases fit TRBD1. This CDR3 has 22 amino acids. J was trimmed by 0 bases and V by 0 bases; bases with no gene match: 18. From germline, CDR1 is LGHNT and CDR2 FRNRAP. The CDR3 nucleotides read TGTGCTAGTGGTTTGGTACCAAGTGGATCCGGGACAGGGCGTTATAGCAATCAGCCCCAGCATTTT. It yields the protein CASGLVPSGSGTGRYSNQPQHF. Using reference TRBV12-5 and TRBJ1-5 for the parts outside the CDR3, the full variable domain is DARVTQTPRHKVTEMGQEVTMRCQPILGHNTVFWYRQTMMQGLELLAYFRNRAPLDDSGMPKDRFSAEMPDATLATLKIQPSEPRDSAVYFCASGLVPSGSGTGRYSNQPQHFGDGTRLSIL.

The chain is built from TRBV12-3 or TRBV12-4 and TRBJ2-1; the match to TRBD1 covers 8 bases. Losses at the gene ends were 6 bases for V and 2 bases for J; bases not matched to a gene: 9. The CDR3 has 16 residues. For the CDR3, the DNA is TGTGCCAGCAGGTCCACAGGGGGTTACGCCTACAATGAGCAGTTCTTC. This encodes CASRSTGGYAYNEQFF.

The CDR3 reads CATSDSGDEQFF. CDR3 bases: TGTGCCACCAGTGATAGCGGGGATGAGCAGTTCTTC. This chain links TRBV24-1 with TRBJ2-1; 7 bases agree with TRBD2. Germline assignment: CDR1 KGHDR and CDR2 SFDVKD. This CDR3 region has 12 residues. V shed 3 bases and J 8 bases; nucleotides not matched to a gene: 0.

J is TRBJ1-1 and V is TRBV20-1; the match to TRBD1 covers 7 bases. The J segment lost 1 base and the V segment lost 2 bases, leaving 4 bases of the junction unmatched. Germline V gives CDR1 DFQATT, CDR2 SNEGSKA (reference sequence). The CDR3 is made up of 14 amino acids. The CDR3 loop is CSARSGQENTEAFF. The CDR3 coding sequence is TGCAGTGCTAGATCTGGACAGGAGAACACTGAAGCTTTCTTT.

The chain is built from TRBV3-1 and TRBJ2-3; D may be TRBD2 (5 bases). The CDR3 extends over 12 amino acids. Germline CDR1 reads LGHDT; CDR2 reads YNNKEL (reference sequence). V was cut by 5 bases and J by 9 bases, with 12 bases left in between. The CDR3: CASSYTRGTQYF. DNA of the CDR3: TGTGCCAGCAGCTACACTAGAGGCACGCAGTATTTT.

CDR3 protein: CASSYLSQGVADTQYF. As DNA, the CDR3 is TGTGCCAGCAGTTACTTGTCCCAGGGGGTGGCAGATACGCAGTATTTT. The chain has TRBV6-6 and TRBJ2-3, with 7 bases aligning to TRBD1. CDR1 MNHNY and CDR2 SVGAGI come from the germline V gene (reference sequence). The V and J ends lost 1 base and 4 bases, in that order; junction bases with no gene match: 8. The CDR3 has 16 amino acids.

V is TRBV11-1 and J is TRBJ1-2, with D possibly being TRBD1 (6 bases). Trimming took 2 bases from V and 10 from J, leaving 14 bases between them. The CDR3 sequence is 13 residues long. Germline V lookup: CDR1 SGHAT, CDR2 FQDESV (reference sequence). The CDR3 protein is CASSLPTDSDYTF. As DNA, the CDR3 is TGTGCCAGCAGCTTACCAACGGACAGTGACTACACCTTC.

As regards this clonotype: The junction departs from the called germline gene at one end, perhaps through a read error. V usage is TRBV7-7 and J usage is TRBJ2-1, with D perhaps matching TRBD1 (5 bases). From germline, CDR1 is SSHAT and CDR2 FNYEAQ (reference sequence). The length of the CDR3 is 13 residues. As DNA, the CDR3 is TGTGCTAGCAGCTTAACGACAGAGACTGAGCAGTTCTTC. Translating gives CASSLTTETEQFF.

The chain couples TRBV4-2 to TRBJ2-4; TRBD1 or TRBD2 may be the D gene (5 bases each). The CDR3 sequence is 15 residues long. Germline V CDR1 and CDR2: LGHNA, YNFKEQ. The ends were cut back, 1 base at V and 8 bases at J, with 15 bases in the middle. CDR3 sequence reads: CASSQVRDGPDIQYF. The CDR3 DNA sequence: TGTGCCAGCAGCCAAGTAAGGGACGGGCCCGACATTCAGTACTTC.

The gene calls are TRBV20-1 and TRBJ1-1; 7 nucleotides agree with TRBD1. After removal of 2 bases from V and 3 bases from J, the junction contained 0 bases not matched to a gene. CDR1 DFQATT and CDR2 SNEGSKA come from the germline V gene (reference sequence). The CDR3 totals 12 residues. In DNA, the CDR3 is TGCAGTGCTAGACAGGGGGACACTGAAGCTTTCTTT. It encodes CSARQGDTEAFF.